One and the same sample provided the 14 T cell receptor beta chains below, sequenced in a study of cytotoxic CD8 clonotypes in ibrutinib-treated CLL. Measured with immunoSEQ multiplex PCR; TCRdb has only the in-frame clones, and not every one. The sample lists 110,000 to 150,000 clones, 76% seen once, with around 4.9% in the top ten. The sequencing here drew on PBMCs, taken after 24 months of ibrutinib treatment. The receptors originated from a human donor with chronic lymphocytic leukemia.

This sequence joins TRBV9 and TRBJ2-1; D uncertain. The germline V and J ends were trimmed by 1 base and 9 bases, with 11 bases remaining between them. CDR3 length equals 13 residues. CDR1 and CDR2 from the germline V gene are SGDLS and YYNGEE. The DNA of the CDR3 is TGTGCCAGCAGCGTAACGGGTATCGGTGAGCAGTTCTTC. It codes for CASSVTGIGEQFF.

The DNA of the CDR3 is TGTGCCAGCAGCCAAGATTGGCAGGGGGCTTACGAGCAGTACTTC. Its protein product is CASSQDWQGAYEQYF. This chain joins TRBV14 and TRBJ2-7; TRBD1 matches 8 bases. V lost 0 bases to trimming and J lost 4 bases; unmatched junction nucleotides: 5. This CDR3 spans 15 amino acids. Per germline, CDR1 SGHDN and CDR2 FVKESK. Complete variable domain (other parts from reference TRBV14 and TRBJ2-7): EAGVTQFPSHSVIEKGQTVTLRCDPISGHDNLYWYRRVMGKEIKFLLHFVKESKQDESGMPNNRFLAERTGGTYSTLKVQPAELEDSGVYFCASSQDWQGAYEQYFGPGTRLTVT.

V gene TRBV10-3 combines with J gene TRBJ2-7, with 10 positions matching TRBD1. Germline V lookup: CDR1 ENHRY, CDR2 SYGVKD. The J segment lost 0 bases and the V segment lost 2 bases, leaving 7 bases of the junction unmatched. The CDR3 is made up of 17 amino acids. The CDR3 region has the DNA TGTGCCATCAGTGAGGGGACAGGGGCTACCACCTCCTACGAGCAGTACTTC. Its protein product is CAISEGTGATTSYEQYF.

This sequence joins TRBV5-1 and TRBJ2-3; TRBD2 matches at 7 bases. After removal of 5 bases from V and 2 bases from J, the junction contained 8 bases not matched to a gene. Germline CDR1 reads SGHRS; CDR2 reads YFSETQ. The CDR3 spans 15 residues. CDR3 sequence: CASRDWGGITDTQYF. CDR3 sequence (DNA): TGCGCCAGCAGAGACTGGGGGGGAATCACAGATACGCAGTATTTT.

The chain has TRBV6-5 and TRBJ2-7, with a possible D match to TRBD1 (7 bases). Trimming removed 3 bases at V and 0 bases at J, with 12 bases between. The CDR3 totals 15 residues. CDR1 and CDR2 from the germline V gene are MNHEY and SVGAGI. The CDR3: CASSYAGGPSYEQYF. The CDR3 DNA sequence: TGTGCCAGCAGTTATGCAGGGGGGCCCTCCTACGAGCAGTACTTC.

V usage is TRBV7-2 and J usage is TRBJ1-1; D unclear. V dropped 5 bases and J dropped 4 bases, with 17 bases sitting between them. The CDR3 loop spans 15 amino acids. Germline CDR1 is SGHTA and CDR2 is FQGNSA. CDR3 protein: CASSPRVGVGTEAFF. The DNA for the CDR3 is TGTGCCAGCAGCCCCCGGGTAGGTGTGGGCACTGAAGCTTTCTTT.

The chain couples TRBV5-1 to TRBJ1-1, with 8 nucleotides matching TRBD1. Germline CDR1 is SGHRS and CDR2 is YFSETQ. This CDR3 region has 13 residues. Unmatched junction bases numbered 8, after V lost 0 bases and J lost 13 bases. CDR3 nucleotides: TGCGCCAGCAGCTTGGCAGGGGGCGATAAGGGTTTCTTT. Translated: CASSLAGGDKGFF. Supplemented by reference TRBV5-1 and TRBJ1-1, the full variable domain reads KAGVTQTPRYLIKTRGQQVTLSCSPISGHRSVSWYQQTPGQGLQFLFEYFSETQRNKGNFPGRFSGRQFSNSRSEMNVSTLELGDSALYLCASSLAGGDKGFFGQGTRLTVV.

The genes are TRBV4-1 and TRBJ2-3; 7 nucleotides align to TRBD1. The CDR3 runs to 15 residues. The germline CDR1 and CDR2 sequences are MGHRA and YSYEKL. With V trimmed by 4 bases and J by 0 bases, 4 bases remained unmatched. The CDR3 is CASSLGQASTDTQYF. CDR3 bases: TGCGCCAGCAGCCTTGGACAGGCTAGCACAGATACGCAGTATTTT.

This clone was picked up one time. The chain couples TRBV29-1 to TRBJ1-1; 11 bases are shared with TRBD1. This CDR3 is 13 amino acids long. Germline V lookup: CDR1 SQVTM, CDR2 ANQGSEA. Trimming removed 6 bases from V and 7 bases from J; junction bases left unmatched: 7. The CDR3 is CSVRTGGAFEAFF. The CDR3 DNA sequence: TGCAGCGTGCGGACAGGGGGCGCTTTTGAAGCTTTCTTT.

CDR3 sequence: CASSLKGRLTNEKLFF. The CDR3 bases are TGTGCCAGCAGTTTGAAGGGCAGACTAACTAATGAAAAACTGTTTTTT. The chain employs TRBV28 and TRBJ1-4; no definite D call. Germline CDR1 reads MDHEN; CDR2 reads SYDVKM. The length of the CDR3 is 16 residues. V was cut by 3 bases and J by 1 base, with 12 bases left in between. The full variable domain, rest sourced from reference TRBV28 and TRBJ1-4, is DVKVTQSSRYLVKRTGEKVFLECVQDMDHENMFWYRQDPGLGLRLIYFSYDVKMKEKGDIPEGYSVSREKKERFSLILESASTNQTSMYLCASSLKGRLTNEKLFFGSGTQLSVL.

The rearrangement uses TRBV29-1 and TRBJ1-1; possibly TRBD1 for D (6 bases). This CDR3 is 12 amino acids long. In germline, CDR1 is SQVTM, CDR2 ANQGSEA. CDR3 sequence reads: CTTGRENTEAFF. The CDR3 bases are TGCACTACAGGGAGGGAGAACACTGAAGCTTTCTTT. Based on the CDR3 plus reference TRBV29-1 and TRBJ1-1, the full variable domain is SAVISQKPSRDICQRGTSLTIQCQVDSQVTMMFWYRQQPGQSLTLIATANQGSEATYESGFVIDKFPISRPNLTFSTLTVSNMSPEDSSIYLCTTGRENTEAFFGQGTRLTVV.

The genes are TRBV1 and TRBJ2-7; no check of the table's D call, TRBD2, against the DNA was made. TRBV1 is termed a pseudogene. This CDR3 region has 17 residues. The chain's CDR3 is CTSRPAAGNTGGHEQYF. DNA of the CDR3: TGCACCAGCAGACCTGCTGCCGGGAACACGGGGGGCCACGAGCAGTACTTC.

The gene calls are TRBV27 and TRBJ1-1, with D unresolved. This CDR3 comprises 15 residues. Germline V lookup: CDR1 MNHEY, CDR2 SMNVEV (reference sequence). V lost 3 bases to trimming and J lost 3 bases, with 14 bases between them. CDR3 DNA: TGTGCCAGCAGTTTTTCGTCCTCCGGGGACACTGAAGCTTTCTTT. It is translated as CASSFSSSGDTEAFF.

The chain links TRBV5-1 to TRBJ1-3; 7 nucleotides match TRBD1. The CDR3 has 19 residues. Germline CDR1 reads SGHRS; CDR2 reads YFSETQ. V lost 5 bases to trimming and J lost 0 bases; unmatched junction nucleotides: 17. The CDR3 coding sequence is TGCGCCAGCAGGAAACAGGGGATTGCACTCAAAAGCTCTGGAAACACCATATATTTT. Translating it yields CASRKQGIALKSSGNTIYF.